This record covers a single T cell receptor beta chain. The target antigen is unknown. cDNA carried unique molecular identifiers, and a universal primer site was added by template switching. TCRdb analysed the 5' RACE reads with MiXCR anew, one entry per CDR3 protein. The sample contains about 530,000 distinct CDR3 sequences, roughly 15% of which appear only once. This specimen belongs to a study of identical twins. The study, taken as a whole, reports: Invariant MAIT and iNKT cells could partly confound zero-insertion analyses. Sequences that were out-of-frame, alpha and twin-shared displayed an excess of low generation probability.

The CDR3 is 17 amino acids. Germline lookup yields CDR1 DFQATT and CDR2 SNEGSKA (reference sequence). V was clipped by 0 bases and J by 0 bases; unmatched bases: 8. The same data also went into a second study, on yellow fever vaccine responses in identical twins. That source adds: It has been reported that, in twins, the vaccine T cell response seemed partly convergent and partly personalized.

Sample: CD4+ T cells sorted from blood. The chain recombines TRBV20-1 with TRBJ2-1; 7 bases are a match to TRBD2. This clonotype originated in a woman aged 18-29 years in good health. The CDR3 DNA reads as TGCAGTGCTAGAGATTTTAGCGGGCCTAGCTCCTACAATGAGCAGTTCTTC. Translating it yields CSARDFSGPSSYNEQFF.